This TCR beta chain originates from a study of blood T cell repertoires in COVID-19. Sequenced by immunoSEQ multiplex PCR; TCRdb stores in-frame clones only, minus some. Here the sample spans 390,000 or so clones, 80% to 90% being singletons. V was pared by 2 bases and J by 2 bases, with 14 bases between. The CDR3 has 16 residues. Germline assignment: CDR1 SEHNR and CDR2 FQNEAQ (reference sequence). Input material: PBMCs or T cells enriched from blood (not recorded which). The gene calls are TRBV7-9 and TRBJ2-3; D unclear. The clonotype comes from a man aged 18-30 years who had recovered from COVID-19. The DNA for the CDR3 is TGTGCCAGCAGCTTAATTCTGCGGATCGACACAGATACGCAGTATTTT. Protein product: CASSLILRIDTDTQYF.